These T cell receptor beta chains were read from a single sample in a study of blood T cells in healthy people across ages. TCRdb reprocessed the 5' RACE reads via MiXCR and lists one record per CDR3 protein. The sample carries approximately 600,000 distinct CDR3 sequences, roughly 58% recorded once. Sequenced material: blood. These receptors were taken from a man aged 60 to 75 in good health. CDR3s include the opening cysteine and the closing phenylalanine or tryptophan. The D gene is left open where the match is weak. Only some rows state a clone size, as once, few, many or a class for expanded clones.

clone_size | j_call | v_call | d_call | cdr3_aa | cdr3_nt
- | TRBJ2-7 | TRBV10-3 | - | CAISESVKGEQYF | TGTGCCATCAGTGAGTCAGTCAAGGGCGAGCAGTACTTC
- | TRBJ2-4 | TRBV6-5 | TRBD1 | CASSYHSRGQNIQYF | TGTGCCAGCAGTTACCACTCAAGGGGGCAAAACATTCAGTACTTC
few | TRBJ2-5 | TRBV20-1 | TRBD1 | CSATTGARETQYF | TGCAGTGCTACGACAGGGGCCAGAGAGACCCAGTACTTC
few | TRBJ1-4 | TRBV4-1 | - | CASSQGGAPTNEKLFF | TGCGCCAGCAGCCAAGGGGGAGCGCCAACTAATGAAAAACTGTTTTTT
- | TRBJ2-7 | TRBV5-1 | - | CASSLAIGGYEQYF | TGCGCCAGCAGCTTGGCCATCGGAGGTTACGAGCAGTACTTC
- | TRBJ2-5 | TRBV20-1 | - | CSARDQFRALETQYF | TGCAGTGCTAGAGATCAGTTCCGGGCGCTGGAGACCCAGTACTTC
- | TRBJ2-5 | TRBV7-2 | TRBD1 | CASSSPGQGYQETQYF | TGTGCCAGCAGCTCCCCGGGACAGGGATACCAAGAGACCCAGTACTTC
once | TRBJ2-7 | TRBV6-1 | - | CASSEAVGDNSYEQYF | TGTGCCAGCAGTGAAGCGGTTGGGGACAACTCCTACGAGCAGTACTTC
few | TRBJ1-4 | TRBV3-1 | TRBD1 | CASSLRTGGEEKLFF | TGTGCCAGCAGCCTCCGGACAGGGGGCGAGGAAAAACTGTTTTTT
- | TRBJ1-4 | TRBV12-3/TRBV12-4 | TRBD1 | CASSTTGGSEKLFF | TGTGCCAGCAGTACCACAGGGGGATCTGAAAAACTGTTTTTT
few | TRBJ1-2 | TRBV12-3/TRBV12-4 | TRBD1 | CASSYGDRDYGYTF | TGTGCCAGCAGTTATGGGGACAGGGACTATGGCTACACCTTC
few | TRBJ2-5 | TRBV3-1 | TRBD2 | CASSHLGLAGHQETQYF | TGTGCCAGCAGCCACCTGGGACTAGCGGGCCACCAAGAGACCCAGTACTTC
- | TRBJ2-7 | TRBV27 | TRBD1 | CASSAYRGGQYF | TGTGCCAGCAGTGCCTACAGGGGCGGGCAGTACTTC
- | TRBJ2-7 | TRBV3-1 | - | CASSQVGQTYEQYF | TGTGCCAGCAGCCAAGTTGGCCAAACCTACGAGCAGTACTTC